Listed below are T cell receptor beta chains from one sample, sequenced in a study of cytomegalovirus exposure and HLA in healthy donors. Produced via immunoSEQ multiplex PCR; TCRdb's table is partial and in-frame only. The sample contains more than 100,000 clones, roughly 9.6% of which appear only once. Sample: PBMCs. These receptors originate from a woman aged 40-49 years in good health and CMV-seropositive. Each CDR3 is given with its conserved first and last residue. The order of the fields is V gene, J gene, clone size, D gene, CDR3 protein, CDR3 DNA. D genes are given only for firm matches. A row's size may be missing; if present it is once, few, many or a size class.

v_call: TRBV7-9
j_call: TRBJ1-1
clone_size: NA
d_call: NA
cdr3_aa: CARSPQGPVKAFF
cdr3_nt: TGTGCCAGAAGCCCACAGGGCCCAGTGAAAGCTTTCTTT

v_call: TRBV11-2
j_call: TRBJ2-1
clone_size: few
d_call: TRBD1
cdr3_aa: CASSQTLLTGGGYNEQFF
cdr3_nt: TGTGCCAGCAGCCAAACGCTCCTCACAGGGGGCGGCTACAATGAGCAGTTCTTC

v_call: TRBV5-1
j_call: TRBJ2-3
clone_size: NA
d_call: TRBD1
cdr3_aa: CASSDRAGDTQYF
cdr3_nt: TGCGCCAGCAGCGACAGGGCGGGAGATACGCAGTATTTT

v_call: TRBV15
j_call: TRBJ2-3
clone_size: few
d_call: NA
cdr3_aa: CATTQARTDTQYF
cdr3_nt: TGTGCCACCACCCAGGCCCGCACAGATACGCAGTATTTT

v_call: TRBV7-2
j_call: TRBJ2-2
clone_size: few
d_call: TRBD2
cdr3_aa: CASSPRRGLGSPGELFF
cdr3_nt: TGTGCCAGCAGCCCCAGAAGGGGACTAGGTAGCCCCGGGGAGCTGTTTTTT

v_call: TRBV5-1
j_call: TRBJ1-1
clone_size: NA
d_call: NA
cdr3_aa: CASSLFDRNTEAFF
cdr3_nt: TGCGCCAGCAGCTTATTTGACAGGAACACTGAAGCTTTCTTT

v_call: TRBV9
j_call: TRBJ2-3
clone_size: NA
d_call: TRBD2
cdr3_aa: CASSALRRGGPDTQYF
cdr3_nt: TGTGCCAGCAGCGCACTACGGCGGGGGGGCCCAGATACGCAGTATTTT

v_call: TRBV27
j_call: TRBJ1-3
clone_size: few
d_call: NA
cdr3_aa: CASSFSGDHSGNTIYF
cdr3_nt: TGTGCCAGCAGTTTCTCAGGGGACCACTCTGGAAACACCATATATTTT

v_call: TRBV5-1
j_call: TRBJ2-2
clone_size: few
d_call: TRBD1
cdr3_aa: CASRDREAGELFF
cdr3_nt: TGCGCCAGCCGGGACAGGGAAGCCGGGGAGCTGTTTTTT

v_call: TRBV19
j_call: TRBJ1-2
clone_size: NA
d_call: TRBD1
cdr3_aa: CASRYAGTGVPLGGYTF
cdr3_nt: TGTGCCAGTAGGTACGCCGGGACAGGGGTACCTTTAGGTGGCTACACCTTC

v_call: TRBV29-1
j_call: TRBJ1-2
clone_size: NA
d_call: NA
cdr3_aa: CSVERAGDRGYTF
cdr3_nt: TGCAGCGTTGAGAGAGCAGGCGACAGGGGCTACACCTTC

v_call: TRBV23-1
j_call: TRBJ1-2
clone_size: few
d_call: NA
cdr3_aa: CASSPPREVTF
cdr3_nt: TGCGCCAGCAGTCCCCCGAGGGAGGTCACCTTC

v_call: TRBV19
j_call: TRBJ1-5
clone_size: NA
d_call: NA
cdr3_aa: CASSFLNQPQHF
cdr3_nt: TGTGCCAGTAGTTTCCTCAATCAGCCCCAGCATTTT

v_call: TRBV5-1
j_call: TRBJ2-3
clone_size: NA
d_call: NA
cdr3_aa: CASSSGTPNGTQYF
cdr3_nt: TGCGCCAGCAGCTCTGGGACTCCAAATGGTACGCAGTATTTT

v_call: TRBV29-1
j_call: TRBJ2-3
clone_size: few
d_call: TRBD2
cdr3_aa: CSVGGGTDTQYF
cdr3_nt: TGCAGCGTGGGGGGGGGCACAGATACGCAGTATTTT

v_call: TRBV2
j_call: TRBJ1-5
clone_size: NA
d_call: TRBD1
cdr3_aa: CASSGDRGANQPQHF
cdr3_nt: TGTGCCAGCAGTGGGGACAGGGGCGCAAATCAGCCCCAGCATTTT

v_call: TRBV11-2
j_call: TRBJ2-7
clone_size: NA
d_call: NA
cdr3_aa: CASSFDRPYEQYF
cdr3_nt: TGTGCCAGCAGCTTTGACAGACCCTACGAGCAGTACTTC

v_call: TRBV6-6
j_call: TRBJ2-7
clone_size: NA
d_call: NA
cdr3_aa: CASSRLLDYEQYF
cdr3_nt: TGTGCCAGCAGTCGACTTCTGGACTACGAGCAGTACTTC

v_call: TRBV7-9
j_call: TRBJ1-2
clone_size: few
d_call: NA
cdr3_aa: CASSLALGGGGGYTF
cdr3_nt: TGTGCCAGCAGCTTAGCCCTAGGCGGGGGCGGTGGCTACACCTTC

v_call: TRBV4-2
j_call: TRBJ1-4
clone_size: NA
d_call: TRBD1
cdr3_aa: CASSQDGTGSVEKLFF
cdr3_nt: TGTGCCAGCAGCCAAGATGGGACAGGGTCGGTGGAAAAACTGTTTTTT

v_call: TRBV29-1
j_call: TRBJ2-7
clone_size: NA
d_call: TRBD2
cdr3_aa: CSVVRLAGGAYEQYF
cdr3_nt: TGCAGCGTTGTCCGGCTAGCGGGGGGAGCCTACGAGCAGTACTTC

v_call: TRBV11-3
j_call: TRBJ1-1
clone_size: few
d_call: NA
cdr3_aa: CASSSPSSISNEAFF
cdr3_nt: TGTGCCAGCAGCTCCCCTTCCTCTATTTCGAATGAAGCTTTCTTT

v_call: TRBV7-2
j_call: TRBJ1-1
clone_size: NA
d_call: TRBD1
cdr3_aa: CASSFDRGTEAFF
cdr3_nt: TGTGCCAGCAGTTTCGACAGGGGCACTGAAGCTTTCTTT

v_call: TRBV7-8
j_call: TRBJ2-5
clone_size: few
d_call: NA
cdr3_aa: CASSPSGAKRETQYF
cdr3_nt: TGTGCCAGCAGCCCGAGTGGGGCCAAGAGGGAGACCCAGTACTTC

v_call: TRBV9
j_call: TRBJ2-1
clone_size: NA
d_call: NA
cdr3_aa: CASSGGTFDNEQFF
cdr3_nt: TGTGCCAGCAGCGGGGGGACTTTCGACAATGAGCAGTTCTTC

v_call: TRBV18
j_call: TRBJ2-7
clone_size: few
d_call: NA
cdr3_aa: CASSPRSSYEQYF
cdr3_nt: TGTGCCAGCTCACCGAGATCCTCCTACGAGCAGTACTTC

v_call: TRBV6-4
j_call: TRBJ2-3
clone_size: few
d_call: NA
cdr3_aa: CASSLRGTSTDTQYF
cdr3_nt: TGTGCCAGCAGTCTACGGGGGACTAGCACAGATACGCAGTATTTT

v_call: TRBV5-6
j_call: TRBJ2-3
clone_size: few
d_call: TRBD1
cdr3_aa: CASSLPGTEHTDTQYF
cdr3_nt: TGTGCCAGCAGCTTGCCAGGGACAGAGCACACAGATACGCAGTATTTT

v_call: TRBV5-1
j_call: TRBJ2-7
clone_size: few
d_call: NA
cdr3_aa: CASSLRGGSYEQYF
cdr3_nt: TGCGCCAGCAGCTTGAGGGGAGGATCCTACGAGCAGTACTTC

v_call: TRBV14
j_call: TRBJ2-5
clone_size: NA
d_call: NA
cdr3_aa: CASSQGAGKTQYF
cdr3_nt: TGTGCCAGCAGCCAAGGCGCGGGGAAGACCCAGTACTTC

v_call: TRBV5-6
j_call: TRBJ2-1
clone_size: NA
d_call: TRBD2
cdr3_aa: CASSLVGGGDNEQFF
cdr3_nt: TGTGCCAGCAGCTTGGTGGGCGGGGGGGACAATGAGCAGTTCTTC

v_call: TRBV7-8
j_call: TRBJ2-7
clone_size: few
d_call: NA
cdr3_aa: CASSLALGGYEQYF
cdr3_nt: TGTGCCAGCAGCTTAGCGCTAGGAGGCTACGAGCAGTACTTC

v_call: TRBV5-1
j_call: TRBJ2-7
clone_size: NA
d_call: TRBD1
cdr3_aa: CASSLPGQGGNEQYF
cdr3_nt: TGCGCCAGCAGCCTACCGGGACAGGGTGGGAACGAGCAGTACTTC

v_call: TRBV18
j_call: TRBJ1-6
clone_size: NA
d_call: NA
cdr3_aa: CASSLDGNSPLHF
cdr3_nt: TGTGCCAGCTCGTTAGATGGTAATTCACCCCTCCACTTT

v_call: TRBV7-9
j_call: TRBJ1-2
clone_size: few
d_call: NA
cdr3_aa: CASSINGIYGYTF
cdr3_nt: TGTGCCAGCAGCATAAACGGGATCTATGGCTACACCTTC

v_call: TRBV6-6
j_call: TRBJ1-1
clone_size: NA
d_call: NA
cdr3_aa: CASRSYGDNTEAFF
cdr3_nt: TGTGCCAGCAGATCCTACGGAGATAACACTGAAGCTTTCTTT

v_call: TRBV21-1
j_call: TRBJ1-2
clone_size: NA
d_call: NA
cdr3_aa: CASSHGTAQHYGYTF
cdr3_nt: TGTGCCAGCAGCCACGGGACAGCGCAGCACTATGGCTACACCTTC

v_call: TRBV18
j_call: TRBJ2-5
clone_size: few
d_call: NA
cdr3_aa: CASSPGNQETQYF
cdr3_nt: TGTGCCAGCTCGCCCGGGAACCAAGAGACCCAGTACTTC

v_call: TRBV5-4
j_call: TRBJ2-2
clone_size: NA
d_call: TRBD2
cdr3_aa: CASSLLGLATGELFF
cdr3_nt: TGTGCCAGCAGCTTACTGGGACTAGCGACCGGGGAGCTGTTTTTT

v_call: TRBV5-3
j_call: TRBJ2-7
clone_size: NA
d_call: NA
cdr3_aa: CARSCRQYF
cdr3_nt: TGTGCCAGAAGCTGCAGGCAGTACTTC

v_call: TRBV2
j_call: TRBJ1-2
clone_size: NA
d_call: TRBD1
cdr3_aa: CASSRDRGVYGYTF
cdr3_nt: TGTGCCAGCAGCCGGGACAGGGGAGTTTATGGCTACACCTTC

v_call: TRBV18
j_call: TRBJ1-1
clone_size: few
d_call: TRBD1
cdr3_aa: CASSPLDRGFKNTEAFF
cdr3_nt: TGTGCCAGCTCACCACTAGACAGGGGATTTAAGAACACTGAAGCTTTCTTT

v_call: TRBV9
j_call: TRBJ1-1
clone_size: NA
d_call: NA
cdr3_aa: CASSEMGLPNTEAFF
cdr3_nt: TGTGCCAGCAGTGAGATGGGACTTCCGAACACTGAAGCTTTCTTT

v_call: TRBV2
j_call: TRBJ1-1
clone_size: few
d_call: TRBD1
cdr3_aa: CASSRTGVDTEAFF
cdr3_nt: TGTGCCAGCAGTCGGACAGGGGTGGACACTGAAGCTTTCTTT

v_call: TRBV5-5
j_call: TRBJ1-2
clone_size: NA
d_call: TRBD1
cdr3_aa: CASRAGTGINYGYTF
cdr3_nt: TGTGCCAGCAGAGCCGGGACAGGGATTAACTATGGCTACACCTTC

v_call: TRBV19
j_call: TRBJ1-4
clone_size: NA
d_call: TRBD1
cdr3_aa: CASRLRTGGNEKLFF
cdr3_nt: TGTGCCAGTAGACTTCGGACAGGGGGTAATGAAAAACTGTTTTTT

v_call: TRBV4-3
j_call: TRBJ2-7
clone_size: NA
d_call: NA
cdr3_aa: CASSQDDSDPPVEQYF
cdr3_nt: TGCGCCAGCAGCCAAGATGACTCGGATCCACCTGTCGAGCAGTACTTC

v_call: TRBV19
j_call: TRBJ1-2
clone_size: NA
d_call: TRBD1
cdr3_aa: CASSIRTGEGYGYTF
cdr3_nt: TGTGCCAGTAGTATACGGACAGGGGAGGGATATGGCTACACCTTC